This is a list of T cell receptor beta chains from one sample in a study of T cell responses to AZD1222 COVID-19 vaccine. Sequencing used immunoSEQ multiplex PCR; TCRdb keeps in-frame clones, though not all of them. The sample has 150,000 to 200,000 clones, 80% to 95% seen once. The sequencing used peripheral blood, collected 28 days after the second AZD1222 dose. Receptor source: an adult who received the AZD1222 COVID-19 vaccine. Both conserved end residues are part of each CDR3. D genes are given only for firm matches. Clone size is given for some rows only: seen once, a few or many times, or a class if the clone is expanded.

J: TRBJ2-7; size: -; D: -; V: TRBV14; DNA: TGTGCCAGCAGCCAAGAGCTCGGGTCCCCACAGTACTTC; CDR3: CASSQELGSPQYF
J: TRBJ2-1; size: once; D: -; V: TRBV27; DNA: TGTGCCAGCAGTCAGCTAGGTAGAGACAATGAGCAGTTCTTC; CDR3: CASSQLGRDNEQFF
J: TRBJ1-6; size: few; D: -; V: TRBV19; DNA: TGTGCCAGTAGTTGGAGGGCAAGCTCCTATAATTCACCCCTCCACTTT; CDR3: CASSWRASSYNSPLHF
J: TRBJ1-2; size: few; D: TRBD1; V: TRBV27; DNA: TGTGCCAGCAGTTTAACCCCAGGGGGCAACTATGGCTACACCTTC; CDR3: CASSLTPGGNYGYTF
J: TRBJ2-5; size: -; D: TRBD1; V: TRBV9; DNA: TGTGCCAGCAGCCCCGGACAGGGTGAAGAGACCCAGTACTTC; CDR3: CASSPGQGEETQYF
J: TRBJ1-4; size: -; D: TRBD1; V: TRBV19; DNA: TGTGCCAGTAGCCTAACAACAGCGACAGGGGGAGGGACTAATGAAAAACTGTTTTTT; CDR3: CASSLTTATGGGTNEKLFF
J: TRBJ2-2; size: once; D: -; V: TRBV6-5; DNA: TGTGCCAGCATCGCCAAGGGGGGGGAGCTGTTTTTT; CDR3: CASIAKGGELFF
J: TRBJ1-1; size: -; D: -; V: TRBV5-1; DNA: TGCGCCAGCAGCCTCGAAGGACAGTTTGGGGGCACTGAAGCTTTCTTT; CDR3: CASSLEGQFGGTEAFF
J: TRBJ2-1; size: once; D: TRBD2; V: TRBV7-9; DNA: TGTGCCAGCAGCTTAGCGGGAGGGCGGCTTGAGCAGTTCTTC; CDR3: CASSLAGGRLEQFF
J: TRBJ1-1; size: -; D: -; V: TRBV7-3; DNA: TGTGCCAGCAGCTTAACGGGCACCGACACTGAAGCTTTCTTT; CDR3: CASSLTGTDTEAFF
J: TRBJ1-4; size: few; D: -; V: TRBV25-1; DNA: TGTGCCAGCAGTGAATATACAGAGAATGAAAAACTGTTTTTT; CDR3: CASSEYTENEKLFF
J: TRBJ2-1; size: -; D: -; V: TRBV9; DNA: TGTGCCAGCAGCGCAGAAACGGGACTCACTCCCTACAATGAGCAGTTCTTC; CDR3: CASSAETGLTPYNEQFF
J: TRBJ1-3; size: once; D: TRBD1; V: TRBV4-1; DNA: TGCGCCAGCAGTCAAAATGGGGGACAGGGAGTACCTGGAAACACCATATATTTT; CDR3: CASSQNGGQGVPGNTIYF
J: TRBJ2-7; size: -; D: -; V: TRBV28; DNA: TGTGCCAGCAGACGGGACTCCATCTACGAGCAGTACTTC; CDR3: CASRRDSIYEQYF
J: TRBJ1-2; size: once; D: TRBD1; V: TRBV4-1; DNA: TGCGCCAGCAGCCAACCCCGACAGGGGGCTAGGGATGGCTACACCTTC; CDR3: CASSQPRQGARDGYTF
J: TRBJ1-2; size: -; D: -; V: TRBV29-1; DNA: TGCAGCGTCTATTACGGGGAGAATGGCTACACCTTC; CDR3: CSVYYGENGYTF
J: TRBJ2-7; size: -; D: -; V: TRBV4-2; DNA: TGTGCCAGCAGCCAAGAAGCCCACGAGCAGTACTTC; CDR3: CASSQEAHEQYF
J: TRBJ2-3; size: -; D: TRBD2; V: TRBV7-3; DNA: TGTGCCAGCAGCTCCTCCAGCGGGAGTGCAGATACGCAGTATTTT; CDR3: CASSSSSGSADTQYF
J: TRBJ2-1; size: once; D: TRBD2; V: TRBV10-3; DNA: TGTGCCATCAGTGAGAACCTAGCGGGGAGGGATGAGCAGTTCTTC; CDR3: CAISENLAGRDEQFF
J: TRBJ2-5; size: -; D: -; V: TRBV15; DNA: TGTGCCACCAAACCTGGTATGTACGGTAGCGGACAAGAGACCCAGTACTTC; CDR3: CATKPGMYGSGQETQYF
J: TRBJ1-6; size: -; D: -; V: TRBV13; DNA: TGTGCCAGCAGCCGCGAGGGGGATAGCTCCTATAATTCACCCCTCCACTTT; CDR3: CASSREGDSSYNSPLHF
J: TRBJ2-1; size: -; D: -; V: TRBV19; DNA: TGTGCCAGTAGACACCAAAGGGCCGTATACAATGAGCAGTTCTTC; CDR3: CASRHQRAVYNEQFF
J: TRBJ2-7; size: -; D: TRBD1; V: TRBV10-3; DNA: TGTGCCATCAGTGATAAGACGGGACAGGGCCGGAACGAGCAGTACTTC; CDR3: CAISDKTGQGRNEQYF
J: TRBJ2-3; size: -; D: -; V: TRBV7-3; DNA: TGTGCCAGCAGCGCAGGACTTTCAAGCACAGATACGCAGTATTTT; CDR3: CASSAGLSSTDTQYF
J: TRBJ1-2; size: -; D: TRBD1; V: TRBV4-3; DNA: TGCGCCAGCAGCCAAGGGGACAGCTTCTATGGCTACACCTTC; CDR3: CASSQGDSFYGYTF
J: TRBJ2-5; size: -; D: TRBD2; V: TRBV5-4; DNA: TGTGCCAGCAGCTTGTCCGCAGCGGGAGGGGGACAAGAGACCCAGTACTTC; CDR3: CASSLSAAGGGQETQYF
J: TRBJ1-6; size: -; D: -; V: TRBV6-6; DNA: TGTGCCAGCAGTTACTCCATGACAGGTTACGATTCACCCCTCCACTTT; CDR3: CASSYSMTGYDSPLHF
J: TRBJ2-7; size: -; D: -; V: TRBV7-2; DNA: TGTGCCAGCAGCCCCCTTTACGAGCAGTACTTC; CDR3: CASSPLYEQYF
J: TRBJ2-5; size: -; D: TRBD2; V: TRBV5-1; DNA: TGCGCCAGCAGCTTGGCTGGGACTAGCGGGAGGGGAGAGACCCAGTACTTC; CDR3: CASSLAGTSGRGETQYF
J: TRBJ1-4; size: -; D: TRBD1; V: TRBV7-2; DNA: TGTGCCAGCAGCTTCCTGTCGACAGGGGGCGATGAAAAACTGTTTTTT; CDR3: CASSFLSTGGDEKLFF
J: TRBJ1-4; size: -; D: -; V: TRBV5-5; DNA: TGTGCCAGCAGCTTGTACTTCCTTGAAAAACTGTTTTTT; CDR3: CASSLYFLEKLFF
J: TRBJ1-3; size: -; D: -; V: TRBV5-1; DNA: TGCGCCAGCAGCTTGGACTTCTCTGGAAACACCATATATTTT; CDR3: CASSLDFSGNTIYF
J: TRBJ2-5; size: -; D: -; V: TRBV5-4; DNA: TGTGCCAGCAGCTTGGCAACAGCGGGAGAGACCCAGTACTTC; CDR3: CASSLATAGETQYF